The rows below give T cell receptor beta chains drawn from one sample of a study of cytomegalovirus exposure and HLA in healthy donors. Assay: immunoSEQ multiplex PCR; the TCRdb copy retains only in-frame clones and omits some. The sample includes fewer than 95,000 clones, around three quarters of them seen just once. The specimen was PBMCs. These receptors were taken from a man younger than 45 in good health and CMV-seronegative. Each CDR3 is given with its conserved first and last residue. The order of the fields is CDR3 protein, CDR3 DNA, V gene, clone size, D gene, J gene. A D gene is named only where the DNA matches it firmly. Clone size is shown for a subset of rows, as once, few, many or a class of expanded clone.

CASSLRLGGDEQFF | TGTGCCAGCAGCTTGAGACTTGGGGGGGATGAGCAGTTCTTC | TRBV11-2 | - | TRBD2 | TRBJ2-1
CASSKNKRALSNQPQHF | TGTGCCAGCAGCAAGAATAAGAGGGCCCTTAGCAATCAGCCCCAGCATTTT | TRBV21-1 | - | - | TRBJ1-5
CASSPLLGLGQPQHF | TGTGCCAGCAGTCCCTTACTGGGGCTTGGACAGCCCCAGCATTTT | TRBV7-2 | - | - | TRBJ1-5
CASSTGDRVSTGYTF | TGCGCCAGCAGCACCGGAGACAGGGTATCCACTGGCTACACCTTC | TRBV5-1 | few | TRBD1 | TRBJ1-2
CASMGTGGDEQYF | TGTGCCAGTATGGGGACAGGGGGGGACGAGCAGTACTTC | TRBV19 | - | TRBD1 | TRBJ2-7
CASSLDRADIRNQPQHF | TGTGCCAGCTCCCTGGACAGGGCAGATATTCGCAATCAGCCCCAGCATTTT | TRBV18 | once | TRBD1 | TRBJ1-5
CASSQVAGMNTEAFF | TGTGCCAGCAGCCAAGTGGCAGGGATGAACACTGAAGCTTTCTTT | TRBV4-2 | - | - | TRBJ1-1
CASTEVGHTYNEQFF | TGTGCCAGCACTGAAGTGGGACATACCTACAATGAGCAGTTCTTC | TRBV2 | few | - | TRBJ2-1
CSVGGDTKNYGYTF | TGCAGCGTTGGAGGGGACACCAAGAACTATGGCTACACCTTC | TRBV29-1 | - | - | TRBJ1-2
CAISRLAGADTQYF | TGTGCCATCAGCCGACTAGCGGGAGCAGATACGCAGTATTTT | TRBV10-3 | - | TRBD2 | TRBJ2-3
CASSSYSNQPQHF | TGCGCCAGCAGCTCCTATAGCAATCAGCCCCAGCATTTT | TRBV5-1 | - | - | TRBJ1-5
CASSQKGQGEFGYGYTF | TGTGCCAGCAGCCAGAAGGGACAGGGGGAATTCGGCTATGGCTACACCTTC | TRBV5-4 | - | TRBD1 | TRBJ1-2
CASSLGTENNSPLHF | TGTGCCAGCAGCTTGGGGACAGAGAATAATTCACCCCTCCACTTT | TRBV2 | - | TRBD1 | TRBJ1-6
CATQGRKLLDTQYF | TGTGCCACGCAGGGGCGCAAGTTGTTAGATACGCAGTATTTT | TRBV27 | few | - | TRBJ2-3
CASRVLGLAEGSYNSPLHF | TGTGCCAGCAGAGTTCTCGGATTGGCAGAGGGTTCCTATAATTCACCCCTCCACTTT | TRBV27 | - | - | TRBJ1-6
CASSPFLGQGSVGELFF | TGTGCCAGCTCACCATTTCTTGGACAGGGGAGCGTCGGGGAGCTGTTTTTT | TRBV18 | once | TRBD1 | TRBJ2-2
CASSLGRWGGSSYNSPLHF | TGTGCCAGCAGCTTAGGCCGTTGGGGGGGAAGCTCCTATAATTCACCCCTCCACTTT | TRBV7-2 | - | - | TRBJ1-6
CASSQGASGNQPQHF | TGTGCCAGTAGTCAGGGGGCGAGCGGCAATCAGCCCCAGCATTTT | TRBV19 | once | TRBD1 | TRBJ1-5
CASSLSGRANEQFF | TGTGCCAGCAGCTTATCCGGGAGGGCCAATGAGCAGTTCTTC | TRBV7-3 | - | TRBD2 | TRBJ2-1
CASSKTGGPGTEAFF | TGTGCCAGCAGCAAGACAGGGGGTCCTGGCACTGAAGCTTTCTTT | TRBV7-3 | few | TRBD1 | TRBJ1-1
CASSLGTLYEQYF | TGTGCCAGCAGCCTCGGGACTCTCTACGAGCAGTACTTC | TRBV5-6 | - | - | TRBJ2-7
CASSLGQVRSPLHF | TGTGCCAGCAGCTTAGGACAGGTCAGATCACCCCTCCACTTT | TRBV7-2 | - | - | TRBJ1-6
CASSSMGLSFF | TGTGCCAGCAGTTCTATGGGCCTGTCTTTCTTT | TRBV27 | - | - | TRBJ1-1
CSSSHSGGGSYNEQFF | TGTTCCAGCAGCCATAGCGGGGGCGGCTCCTACAATGAGCAGTTCTTC | TRBV7-9 | once | TRBD2 | TRBJ2-1
CASSKPDPGRRGTEAFF | TGTGCCAGCAGTAAACCAGACCCGGGACGGAGGGGCACTGAAGCTTTCTTT | TRBV2 | - | - | TRBJ1-1
CASSPEHRGGGYTF | TGTGCCAGCTCCCCAGAGCACAGGGGTGGCGGCTACACCTTC | TRBV18 | - | TRBD1 | TRBJ1-2
CASSLTGTEDYEQYF | TGTGCCAGCAGCTTAACCGGGACAGAAGACTACGAGCAGTACTTC | TRBV7-2 | - | TRBD1 | TRBJ2-7
CASSPGLQGGYTF | TGTGCCAGCAGCCCGGGACTTCAGGGTGGCTACACCTTC | TRBV9 | - | - | TRBJ1-2
CASSYSTNSGTEETQYF | TGTGCCAGCAGTTACTCTACTAATAGCGGGACAGAAGAGACCCAGTACTTC | TRBV6-8 | - | - | TRBJ2-5
CASSTSSGGAGYEQFF | TGCGCCAGCAGCACCTCTAGCGGGGGGGCTGGGTATGAGCAGTTCTTC | TRBV5-1 | - | TRBD2 | TRBJ2-1
CASSRDQSGQGNQPQHF | TGTGCCAGCAGCCGCGATCAATCGGGACAGGGGAATCAGCCCCAGCATTTT | TRBV4-2 | - | TRBD1 | TRBJ1-5
CASSLDLTANYGYTF | TGTGCCAGCAGCTTAGATTTGACAGCTAACTATGGCTACACCTTC | TRBV11-2 | - | - | TRBJ1-2
CASSPSTKITQGADEQYF | TGTGCCAGCAGTCCCTCCACAAAAATTACCCAGGGGGCCGACGAGCAGTACTTC | TRBV7-6 | - | TRBD1 | TRBJ2-7
CASSLSPGELFF | TGTGCCAGCAGCTTGAGCCCCGGGGAGCTGTTTTTT | TRBV5-4 | - | - | TRBJ2-2
CASSLVVQGETQYF | TGTGCCAGCAGCTTAGTCGTCCAGGGAGAGACCCAGTACTTC | TRBV7-9 | - | - | TRBJ2-5
CASSMPPGTEAFF | TGTGCCAGTAGTATGCCCCCCGGCACTGAAGCTTTCTTT | TRBV19 | - | - | TRBJ1-1
CASSLDLGGVDYGYTF | TGTGCCAGCAGCTTAGATCTTGGAGGGGTGGACTATGGCTACACCTTC | TRBV11-3 | - | - | TRBJ1-2
CAIRDRVSGELFF | TGTGCCATCAGAGACAGGGTATCCGGGGAGCTGTTTTTT | TRBV10-3 | - | TRBD1 | TRBJ2-2
CASSPETGGYGYTF | TGTGCCAGCAGCCCCGAGACAGGGGGCTATGGCTACACCTTC | TRBV25-1 | - | TRBD1 | TRBJ1-2
CASSFTLAGYEKLFF | TGTGCCAGCAGCTTTACCCTTGCAGGGTATGAAAAACTGTTTTTT | TRBV7-2 | - | - | TRBJ1-4
CASSLTVGQGKPETQYF | TGTGCCAGCAGCTTAACAGTGGGACAGGGGAAGCCGGAGACCCAGTACTTC | TRBV11-2 | - | TRBD1 | TRBJ2-5
CASSPRGMGTEAFF | TGTGCCAGCTCACCGAGGGGGATGGGCACTGAAGCTTTCTTT | TRBV18 | - | - | TRBJ1-1
CASSFGFGAGVGNEKLFF | TGTGCCAGCAGTTTTGGTTTTGGGGCAGGGGTAGGGAATGAAAAACTGTTTTTT | TRBV28 | - | - | TRBJ1-4
CASSIPGRYTEAFF | TGTGCCAGTAGTATCCCAGGGCGGTACACTGAAGCTTTCTTT | TRBV19 | - | - | TRBJ1-1
CASSGVGTEDYGYTF | TGTGCCAGCAGTGGGGTGGGGACAGAAGACTATGGCTACACCTTC | TRBV6-1 | - | TRBD1 | TRBJ1-2
CASSARQESPLHF | TGTGCCAGTAGTGCCCGACAGGAATCACCCCTCCACTTT | TRBV19 | - | - | TRBJ1-6
CASSREDTQYF | TGTGCCAGTAGCCGTGAGGATACGCAGTATTTT | TRBV19 | - | - | TRBJ2-3
CASRDRELAGELFF | TGTGCCAGCAGAGACCGGGAGCTGGCCGGGGAGCTGTTTTTT | TRBV2 | few | - | TRBJ2-2
CASSETGGQETQYF | TGTGCCAGCAGTGAAACAGGGGGTCAAGAGACCCAGTACTTC | TRBV6-1 | - | TRBD1 | TRBJ2-5
CASSLGTVYGYTF | TGTGCCAGCAGCTTAGGGACAGTCTATGGCTACACCTTC | TRBV11-2 | - | - | TRBJ1-2